Listed below are T cell receptor beta chains from one sample, sequenced in a study of human T cells and chemical hapten exposure. Using its own MiXCR run on the RACE reads, TCRdb lists one record per CDR3 protein. The profile shows more than 150,000 distinct CDR3 sequences, about 15% of them singletons. The sample in question was whole blood, obtained in connection with sensitization to the hapten diphenylcyclopropenone (DPC). Source of these receptors: a woman in her twenties or thirties with alopecia areata. Some clones in this sample may be carry-over from other donors' samples. Each CDR3 is given with its conserved first and last residue. Each record gives: D gene, J gene, V gene, clone size, CDR3 DNA, CDR3 protein. D genes are given only for firm matches. Only some rows state a clone size, as once, few, many or a class for expanded clones.

TRBD2 | TRBJ2-7 | TRBV6-5 | few | TGTGCCAGCAGTCCCCGCCGGCGGCTAGCGGGCGGCGAGCAGTACTTC | CASSPRRRLAGGEQYF
NA | TRBJ1-2 | TRBV20-1 | NA | TGCAGTGCTAGAGACAGAAAGTCTTATGGCTACACCTTC | CSARDRKSYGYTF
NA | TRBJ1-6 | TRBV5-1 | NA | TGCGCCAGCGGGGGCGACAGTAATTCACCCCTCCACTTT | CASGGDSNSPLHF
TRBD1 | TRBJ2-5 | TRBV5-1 | few | TGCGCCAGTAGGGACAGGGGGTCGGCAGAGACCCAGTACTTC | CASRDRGSAETQYF
NA | TRBJ2-3 | TRBV27 | NA | TGTGCCAGCAGGCGAGAAGATACGCAGTATTTT | CASRREDTQYF
NA | TRBJ1-1 | TRBV5-1 | many | TGCGCCAGCAGTCCGGGAGTGAACACTGAAGCTTTCTTT | CASSPGVNTEAFF
NA | TRBJ2-2 | TRBV12-3/TRBV12-4 | many | TGTGCCAGCAGTTTAGGGGCCACCGGGGAGCTGTTTTTT | CASSLGATGELFF
NA | TRBJ1-2 | TRBV5-1 | many | TGCGCCAGCAGCTTGGACGGGCGACAAAACTATGGCTACACCTTC | CASSLDGRQNYGYTF
NA | TRBJ1-2 | TRBV12-3/TRBV12-4 | NA | TGTGCCAGCAGTCACGACCAGCATGGCTATGGCTACACCTTC | CASSHDQHGYGYTF
TRBD2 | TRBJ2-7 | TRBV18 | few | TGTGCCAGCTCACCGACTAGCGGGGCGCCCTACGAGCAGTACTTC | CASSPTSGAPYEQYF
TRBD1 | TRBJ1-5 | TRBV30 | few | TGTGCCTGGAGCCATACAGGGGGCTTATCTCAGCCCCAGCATTTT | CAWSHTGGLSQPQHF
TRBD1 | TRBJ1-1 | TRBV18 | NA | TGTGCCAGCTCACAAGACTTGACAGGGGGGGCCATGAACACTGAAGCTTTCTTT | CASSQDLTGGAMNTEAFF
NA | TRBJ2-1 | TRBV3-1 | NA | TGTGCCAGCAGCCAGGACGTTAAGAATGAGCAGTTCTTC | CASSQDVKNEQFF
NA | TRBJ1-4 | TRBV12-3/TRBV12-4 | many | TGTGCCAGCAGTTTAAAGGGGAGAGGCGAAAAACTGTTTTTT | CASSLKGRGEKLFF
NA | TRBJ1-2 | TRBV28 | few | TGTGCCAGCAGTTCCCTTGGCCGGGCCCAACGTGGCTACACCTTC | CASSSLGRAQRGYTF
TRBD2 | TRBJ2-2 | TRBV20-1 | many | TGCAGTGCTAGAGATCGGCTAGCGGGGGCTGGCGGGGAGCTGTTTTTT | CSARDRLAGAGGELFF
NA | TRBJ2-1 | TRBV28 | few | TGTGCCAGCAGTTTGGGTGGGACTCTTTACAATGAGCAGTTCTTC | CASSLGGTLYNEQFF
NA | TRBJ1-2 | TRBV12-3/TRBV12-4 | many | TGTGCCAGCAGGGGACAACTAACTAACTATGGCTACACCTTC | CASRGQLTNYGYTF
TRBD1 | TRBJ1-1 | TRBV20-1 | few | TGCAGTGCCCCGAGGACAGGGCAAGCTTTCTTT | CSAPRTGQAFF
TRBD2 | TRBJ2-1 | TRBV2 | NA | TGTGCCAGCAAGGGACTAGCGGGGGTCTCCTACAATGAGCAGTTCTTC | CASKGLAGVSYNEQFF
NA | TRBJ2-4 | TRBV28 | NA | TGTGCCAGCAGTGGGCAAACAGTGTTCAAAAACATTCAGTACTTC | CASSGQTVFKNIQYF
TRBD1 | TRBJ1-6 | TRBV6-2/TRBV6-3 | NA | TGTGCCAGCAGTTACCTCGGACAGGATAATTCACCCCTCCACTTT | CASSYLGQDNSPLHF
NA | TRBJ1-6 | TRBV2 | few | TGTGCCAGCAAGATGACAACCTCACCCCTCCACTTT | CASKMTTSPLHF
NA | TRBJ1-1 | TRBV10-3 | few | TGTGCCATCAAACAGGGAACGAAGAACACTGAAGCTTTCTTT | CAIKQGTKNTEAFF
NA | TRBJ2-7 | TRBV3-1 | few | TGTGCCAGCAGCCCGGGCACTCGGGGCGAGCAGTACTTC | CASSPGTRGEQYF
NA | TRBJ2-4 | TRBV19 | NA | TGTGCCAGTAGTATCCAGATGGGTCAGGGCCACATTCAGTACTTC | CASSIQMGQGHIQYF
NA | TRBJ2-1 | TRBV5-4 | few | TGTGCCAGCAGCTTACCTAGCTACAATGAGCAGTTCTTC | CASSLPSYNEQFF
TRBD2 | TRBJ2-7 | TRBV12-3/TRBV12-4 | NA | TGTGCCAGCAGTCCACACGGACTAGCGGGTCCCTACGAGCAGTACTTC | CASSPHGLAGPYEQYF
NA | TRBJ2-7 | TRBV11-3 | few | TGTGCCAGCAGCTTAGCGGGTCCCGGGGGCTACGAGCAGTACTTC | CASSLAGPGGYEQYF
TRBD2 | TRBJ2-3 | TRBV29-1 | many | TGCAGCGTCGCCGGGACTAGCGGGGTAACAACTAGCACAGATACGCAGTATTTT | CSVAGTSGVTTSTDTQYF
NA | TRBJ2-7 | TRBV12-3/TRBV12-4 | NA | TGTGCCAGCAGCACGGGCGACGGTAGAACCTCCTACGAGCAGTACTTC | CASSTGDGRTSYEQYF
NA | TRBJ1-1 | TRBV10-2 | NA | TGCGCCAGCAGTCAAAGAATGCCCATTGAAGCTTTCTTT | CASSQRMPIEAFF
TRBD1 | TRBJ1-6 | TRBV6-5 | many | TGTGCCAGCAGTTACTCTTCTTTGGGACAGAATTCACCCCTCCACTTT | CASSYSSLGQNSPLHF
NA | TRBJ1-2 | TRBV2 | NA | TGTGCCAGCAGTGAGTGGGGGTTGGACAGCTTCTATGGCTACACCTTC | CASSEWGLDSFYGYTF
TRBD1 | TRBJ2-7 | TRBV4-1 | few | TGCGCCAGCAGCCAAGATACTGGCAGGGGGCGTAGTGATTCTTCCTACGAGCAGTACTTC | CASSQDTGRGRSDSSYEQYF
TRBD1 | TRBJ2-7 | TRBV28 | NA | TGTGCCAGCAGTCCGACAGGGGCTTCCTACGAGCAGTACTTC | CASSPTGASYEQYF
TRBD1 | TRBJ2-1 | TRBV5-4 | NA | TGTGCCAGCAGCTTGGGAGGGGACAGTCGCAATGAGCAGTTCTTC | CASSLGGDSRNEQFF
NA | TRBJ1-6 | TRBV18 | NA | TGTGCCAGCTCACCGGGGCTACAGGGAAATTCACCCCTCCACTTT | CASSPGLQGNSPLHF
TRBD2 | TRBJ2-7 | TRBV20-1 | NA | TGCAGTGCTAGTGGGACTACCCCCTACGAGCAGTACTTC | CSASGTTPYEQYF
TRBD1 | TRBJ2-2 | TRBV5-4 | medium-sized | TGTGCCAGCAGCTCGACGGACAGGGGCACCGGGGAGCTGTTTTTT | CASSSTDRGTGELFF
NA | TRBJ2-7 | TRBV6-1 | NA | TGTGCCAGCAGTGAAGCGTTTAACTACGAGCAGTACTTC | CASSEAFNYEQYF
NA | TRBJ2-3 | TRBV7-7 | few | TGTGCTAGCAGCTTAGGAGGGATGGGCGATACGCAGTATTTT | CASSLGGMGDTQYF
NA | TRBJ1-1 | TRBV5-1 | few | TGCGCCAGCAGCTCATCGGGGGGCACTGAAGCTTTCTTT | CASSSSGGTEAFF
NA | TRBJ1-6 | TRBV7-6 | many | TGTGCCAGCAGCTTAGGCAGGGTGGAGAGTAATTCACCCCTCCACTTT | CASSLGRVESNSPLHF
NA | TRBJ1-5 | TRBV7-3 | many | TGTGCCAGCAGCTTAACGTTGGGTCAGCCCCAGCATTTT | CASSLTLGQPQHF
TRBD2 | TRBJ2-6 | TRBV3-1 | many | TGTGCCAGCAGGCCGGGAGGACGGTCTGGGGCCAACGTCCTGACTTTC | CASRPGGRSGANVLTF
TRBD2 | TRBJ2-1 | TRBV20-1 | few | TGCAGTGCTGCTGGGACTACGGTCGTTGAGGAGCAGTTCTTC | CSAAGTTVVEEQFF
TRBD2 | TRBJ2-3 | TRBV28 | few | TGTGCCAGCAGTCCTATCCCTAGCGGCCTTACAGATACGCAGTATTTT | CASSPIPSGLTDTQYF
NA | TRBJ1-4 | TRBV20-1 | few | TGCAGTGCTAGGGATCCCCGGGGTGAAAAACTGTTTTTT | CSARDPRGEKLFF
NA | TRBJ2-1 | TRBV5-1 | many | TGCGCCAGCAGCTTGGCTCTGGATGAGCAGTTCTTC | CASSLALDEQFF
NA | TRBJ2-2 | TRBV11-2 | NA | TGTGCCAGCAGCTTAGGCCAGTACACCGGGGAGCTGTTTTTT | CASSLGQYTGELFF
TRBD1 | TRBJ1-5 | TRBV2 | NA | TGTGCCACCGCCGACAGGGAGAATCAGCCCCAGCATTTT | CATADRENQPQHF
NA | TRBJ1-1 | TRBV20-1 | NA | TGCAGTGCTAGAGAACAGGTGGCCACTGAAGCTTTCTTT | CSAREQVATEAFF
NA | TRBJ1-5 | TRBV30 | many | TGTGCCTGGAGTGCAGAGGGAATACAGCCCCAGCATTTT | CAWSAEGIQPQHF
NA | TRBJ1-3 | TRBV12-3/TRBV12-4 | NA | TGTGCCAGCAGTTTAGGCCAGCCTGGAAACACCATATATTTT | CASSLGQPGNTIYF
NA | TRBJ1-2 | TRBV15 | NA | TGTGCCACCAGCGGGGACGGCCTCTATGGCTACACCTTC | CATSGDGLYGYTF
TRBD1 | TRBJ1-6 | TRBV28 | NA | TGTGCCAGCCGTCAGGGGGCATCAGGGTCACCCCTCCACTTT | CASRQGASGSPLHF
NA | TRBJ2-7 | TRBV12-3/TRBV12-4 | many | TGTGCCAGCAGTCGGGACGGCACCTACGAGCAGTACTTC | CASSRDGTYEQYF
TRBD2 | TRBJ2-2 | TRBV6-2/TRBV6-3 | NA | TGTGCCAGCAGCTCCCAGAGTTCACTAGCGGGGAGCGTCCCCGGGGAGCTGTTTTTT | CASSSQSSLAGSVPGELFF
TRBD1 | TRBJ2-7 | TRBV7-8 | NA | TGTGCCAGCAGCCCGCGGGACAGGGGCCCCGGCGGTGCTAGCGGGCCCCCCTACGAGCAGTACTTC | CASSPRDRGPGGASGPPYEQYF